This TCR beta chain was captured by sequencing in a study of CD8 T cells in Susac syndrome. An input of about 0.5 to 1 ug of RNA was subjected to reverse transcription using random hexamers. The TCR beta CDR3 was amplified by immunoSEQ multiplex PCR across 54 Vbeta, 13 Jbeta. Each CDR3 protein gets one entry after TCRdb re-called the immunoSEQ multiplex PCR reads with MiXCR. The sample gives approximately 170,000 distinct CDR3 sequences, roughly 94% of which show up once; approximately 0.082% is in the top ten. TEMRA cells were enriched by FACS, and CD4+ and CD8+ T cells were negatively isolated. The CDR3 contains 12 residues. The V gene lost 5 bases and the J gene lost 14 bases, with 15 bases spanning the gap. CDR1 and CDR2 from the germline V gene are SGHAT and FQNNGV.

The chain employs TRBV11-2 and TRBJ2-2; D unresolved. The sequenced sample consisted of CD4+ T cells from PBMCs. The sequence was collected from a human donor in good health. In DNA form, the CDR3 reads TGTGCCAGCAGCCTTTTGTCAGGTCAACTGTTTTTT. This gives the protein CASSLLSGQLFF.